These T cell receptor beta chains were read from a single sample in a study of CD8 T cells in ankylosing spondylitis. TCRdb re-analysed the 5' RACE reads in MiXCR, keeping a single row per CDR3 protein. The table shows 17,000 or so distinct CDR3 sequences, with under 8.5% occurring only once. Sequencing was carried out using blood. These receptors were collected from a male donor with ankylosing spondylitis or in good health (not recorded which). CDR3s include the opening cysteine and the closing phenylalanine or tryptophan. The D gene is left open where the match is weak. Rows give clone size only sometimes, using once, few, many, or a class for an expanded clone.

CDR3 length: 13; J gene: TRBJ2-7; D gene: -; V gene: TRBV5-1; clone size: few; CDR3 DNA: TGCGCCAGCAGCGTGCGACAGGCCTACGAGCAGTACTTC; CDR3 protein: CASSVRQAYEQYF
CDR3 length: 13; J gene: TRBJ1-1; D gene: -; V gene: TRBV12-3/TRBV12-4; clone size: -; CDR3 DNA: TGTGCCAGCAGCCTACGACAGACCACTGAAGCTTTCTTT; CDR3 protein: CASSLRQTTEAFF
CDR3 length: 13; J gene: TRBJ1-5; D gene: -; V gene: TRBV6-2/TRBV6-3; clone size: -; CDR3 DNA: TGTGCCAGCAGATACGGGGCCAATCAGCCCCAGCATTTT; CDR3 protein: CASRYGANQPQHF
CDR3 length: 15; J gene: TRBJ2-1; D gene: -; V gene: TRBV6-5; clone size: once; CDR3 DNA: TGTGCCAGCAGTTACTCGGCGGGATGGTACAATGAGCAGTTCTTC; CDR3 protein: CASSYSAGWYNEQFF
CDR3 length: 15; J gene: TRBJ2-1; D gene: TRBD1; V gene: TRBV5-1; clone size: few; CDR3 DNA: TGCGCCAGCAGCCCCGGGACAGGGCCCTACAATGAGCAGTTCTTC; CDR3 protein: CASSPGTGPYNEQFF
CDR3 length: 14; J gene: TRBJ2-2; D gene: -; V gene: TRBV7-2; clone size: many; CDR3 DNA: TGTGCCAGCAGCTTCGGACGAATAGCCGGGGAGCTGTTTTTT; CDR3 protein: CASSFGRIAGELFF
CDR3 length: 16; J gene: TRBJ2-3; D gene: TRBD2; V gene: TRBV7-3; clone size: -; CDR3 DNA: TGTGCCAGCAGCTCCTTTCGCGGGAGTCTCCCAGATACGCAGTATTTT; CDR3 protein: CASSSFRGSLPDTQYF
CDR3 length: 15; J gene: TRBJ1-4; D gene: -; V gene: TRBV7-2; clone size: few; CDR3 DNA: TGTGCCAGCAGCCCACGGGCGGCAACTAATGAAAAACTGTTTTTT; CDR3 protein: CASSPRAATNEKLFF
CDR3 length: 14; J gene: TRBJ2-2; D gene: -; V gene: TRBV4-3; clone size: -; CDR3 DNA: TGCGCCAGCAGCCCTCTGGGTGCTACCGGGGAGCTGTTTTTT; CDR3 protein: CASSPLGATGELFF
CDR3 length: 15; J gene: TRBJ1-4; D gene: -; V gene: TRBV5-1; clone size: -; CDR3 DNA: TGCGCCAGCAGCTCGGGCGACGGTCGCAATGAAAAACTGTTTTTT; CDR3 protein: CASSSGDGRNEKLFF
CDR3 length: 13; J gene: TRBJ1-6; D gene: -; V gene: TRBV5-8; clone size: few; CDR3 DNA: TGTGCCAGCAGCTTGCGGATGAATTCACCCCTCCACTTT; CDR3 protein: CASSLRMNSPLHF
CDR3 length: 15; J gene: TRBJ1-3; D gene: -; V gene: TRBV6-2/TRBV6-3; clone size: few; CDR3 DNA: TGTGCCAGCAGTTACTCGGACAGATCTGGAAACACCATATATTTT; CDR3 protein: CASSYSDRSGNTIYF
CDR3 length: 12; J gene: TRBJ2-1; D gene: -; V gene: TRBV20-1; clone size: many; CDR3 DNA: TGCAGTGCTAGTCTCTCGGTTGAAGAGCAGTTCTTC; CDR3 protein: CSASLSVEEQFF
CDR3 length: 15; J gene: TRBJ1-1; D gene: -; V gene: TRBV5-1; clone size: many; CDR3 DNA: TGCGCCAGCAGCTTGCAAACAGGACTGAACACTGAAGCTTTCTTT; CDR3 protein: CASSLQTGLNTEAFF
CDR3 length: 16; J gene: TRBJ2-1; D gene: TRBD2; V gene: TRBV20-1; clone size: few; CDR3 DNA: TGCAGTGCTAGAAAGATAGCGGGGGGGCGAATCAGTGAGCAGTTCTTC; CDR3 protein: CSARKIAGGRISEQFF
CDR3 length: 14; J gene: TRBJ2-3; D gene: TRBD1; V gene: TRBV29-1; clone size: -; CDR3 DNA: TGCAGCGTCCCCGACAGGGGGGTAACAGATACGCAGTATTTT; CDR3 protein: CSVPDRGVTDTQYF
CDR3 length: 15; J gene: TRBJ2-7; D gene: -; V gene: TRBV3-1; clone size: -; CDR3 DNA: TGTGCCAGCAGCCCGAACCCGGACAGCCGGTACGAGCAGTACTTC; CDR3 protein: CASSPNPDSRYEQYF
CDR3 length: 13; J gene: TRBJ1-1; D gene: -; V gene: TRBV12-3/TRBV12-4; clone size: many; CDR3 DNA: TGTGCCAGCAGTTTAGCACCTAACCCTGAAGCTTTCTTT; CDR3 protein: CASSLAPNPEAFF
CDR3 length: 14; J gene: TRBJ2-2; D gene: TRBD1; V gene: TRBV6-4; clone size: many; CDR3 DNA: TGTGCCAGCAGTGAAGGACAGGGGGCAGGGGAGCTGTTTTTT; CDR3 protein: CASSEGQGAGELFF
CDR3 length: 14; J gene: TRBJ1-1; D gene: TRBD1; V gene: TRBV7-6; clone size: -; CDR3 DNA: TGTGCCAGCAGCTTCGGACAGGGCGACACTGAAGCTTTCTTT; CDR3 protein: CASSFGQGDTEAFF
CDR3 length: 11; J gene: TRBJ2-1; D gene: -; V gene: TRBV3-1; clone size: few; CDR3 DNA: TGTGCCAGCAGCCAAGCTCGGGAGTTGTTCTTC; CDR3 protein: CASSQARELFF
CDR3 length: 11; J gene: TRBJ1-1; D gene: -; V gene: TRBV20-1; clone size: -; CDR3 DNA: TGCAGGCTGTCAGGGAACACTGAAGCTTTCTTT; CDR3 protein: CRLSGNTEAFF
CDR3 length: 16; J gene: TRBJ2-5; D gene: TRBD2; V gene: TRBV28; clone size: many; CDR3 DNA: TGTGCCAGCAGACCCAAAGGACTAGCGGTCCAAGAGACCCAGTACTTC; CDR3 protein: CASRPKGLAVQETQYF
CDR3 length: 13; J gene: TRBJ2-1; D gene: TRBD1; V gene: TRBV2; clone size: many; CDR3 DNA: TGTGCCAGCCCGGGACAGAAGAACAATGAGCAGTTCTTC; CDR3 protein: CASPGQKNNEQFF
CDR3 length: 12; J gene: TRBJ2-4; D gene: -; V gene: TRBV29-1; clone size: many; CDR3 DNA: TGCAGCGTTGAAGCGGTATCGGACATTCAGTACTTC; CDR3 protein: CSVEAVSDIQYF
CDR3 length: 12; J gene: TRBJ2-5; D gene: -; V gene: TRBV20-1; clone size: many; CDR3 DNA: TGCAGTGCTAGAGTGGCTAAAGAGACCCAGTACTTC; CDR3 protein: CSARVAKETQYF
CDR3 length: 14; J gene: TRBJ2-3; D gene: -; V gene: TRBV20-1; clone size: many; CDR3 DNA: TGCAGTGCTAGAATCTACGAGGCTTTGGATACGCAGTATTTT; CDR3 protein: CSARIYEALDTQYF
CDR3 length: 15; J gene: TRBJ2-3; D gene: -; V gene: TRBV7-2; clone size: many; CDR3 DNA: TGTGCCAGCAGCGCGATGACGACTTCCACAGATACGCAGTATTTT; CDR3 protein: CASSAMTTSTDTQYF
CDR3 length: 12; J gene: TRBJ2-3; D gene: -; V gene: TRBV15; clone size: many; CDR3 DNA: TGTGCCACCAGCGGAGGCACAGATACGCAGTATTTT; CDR3 protein: CATSGGTDTQYF
CDR3 length: 15; J gene: TRBJ2-2; D gene: TRBD2; V gene: TRBV5-1; clone size: many; CDR3 DNA: TGCGCCAGCAGCTCGGGGGGGCGCACGACCGGGGAGCTGTTTTTT; CDR3 protein: CASSSGGRTTGELFF
CDR3 length: 13; J gene: TRBJ2-2; D gene: -; V gene: TRBV18; clone size: few; CDR3 DNA: TGTGCCAGCTCACTTGACCGGACCGGGGAGCTGTTTTTT; CDR3 protein: CASSLDRTGELFF
CDR3 length: 15; J gene: TRBJ2-2; D gene: -; V gene: TRBV12-3/TRBV12-4; clone size: many; CDR3 DNA: TGTGCCAGCAGCCGCACCGACGGACCAACCGGGGAGCTGTTTTTT; CDR3 protein: CASSRTDGPTGELFF
CDR3 length: 15; J gene: TRBJ1-5; D gene: TRBD1; V gene: TRBV4-3; clone size: few; CDR3 DNA: TGCGCCAGCAGCCAGGAGACAGGGACCGGTCAGCCCCAGCATTTT; CDR3 protein: CASSQETGTGQPQHF
CDR3 length: 13; J gene: TRBJ2-2; D gene: -; V gene: TRBV20-1; clone size: many; CDR3 DNA: TGCAGTGCTACGCTGGGGGACACCGGGGAGCTGTTTTTT; CDR3 protein: CSATLGDTGELFF
CDR3 length: 13; J gene: TRBJ2-2; D gene: TRBD2; V gene: TRBV6-2/TRBV6-3; clone size: -; CDR3 DNA: TGTGCCAGCCAACTAGCGGGCACCGGGGAGCTGTTTTTT; CDR3 protein: CASQLAGTGELFF
CDR3 length: 13; J gene: TRBJ2-3; D gene: TRBD2; V gene: TRBV6-5; clone size: many; CDR3 DNA: TGTGCCAGCAGAAGACTAGCGGGGGGGACGCAGTATTTT; CDR3 protein: CASRRLAGGTQYF
CDR3 length: 15; J gene: TRBJ2-1; D gene: -; V gene: TRBV7-2; clone size: -; CDR3 DNA: TGTGCCAGCAGTCACCCAGCTAGAGCGGACAATGAGCAGTTCTTC; CDR3 protein: CASSHPARADNEQFF
CDR3 length: 12; J gene: TRBJ2-3; D gene: -; V gene: TRBV29-1; clone size: few; CDR3 DNA: TGCAGCGTTGGTACTAGCATCGATACGCAGTATTTT; CDR3 protein: CSVGTSIDTQYF
CDR3 length: 10; J gene: TRBJ2-7; D gene: -; V gene: TRBV28; clone size: -; CDR3 DNA: TGTGCCAGCAGTATCTACGAGCAGTACTTC; CDR3 protein: CASSIYEQYF
CDR3 length: 12; J gene: TRBJ2-3; D gene: -; V gene: TRBV6-2/TRBV6-3; clone size: -; CDR3 DNA: TGTGCCAGCAGCTACCGCTGGGATACGCAGTATTTT; CDR3 protein: CASSYRWDTQYF
CDR3 length: 14; J gene: TRBJ1-4; D gene: -; V gene: TRBV15; clone size: many; CDR3 DNA: TGTGCCACCAGCGGCGGGGGAGGTTATGAAAAACTGTTTTTT; CDR3 protein: CATSGGGGYEKLFF
CDR3 length: 13; J gene: TRBJ2-5; D gene: TRBD2; V gene: TRBV2; clone size: -; CDR3 DNA: TGTGCCAGCAGTGAACGATCTAGCGGGGTCGAGTACTTC; CDR3 protein: CASSERSSGVEYF
CDR3 length: 14; J gene: TRBJ1-1; D gene: TRBD1; V gene: TRBV12-3/TRBV12-4; clone size: many; CDR3 DNA: TGTGCCAGCAGCGCTCGACAGGGGCACACTGAAGCTTTCTTT; CDR3 protein: CASSARQGHTEAFF
CDR3 length: 14; J gene: TRBJ2-1; D gene: TRBD1; V gene: TRBV6-1; clone size: -; CDR3 DNA: TGTGCCAGCAGTGAAAGGGACAGTGGCTATGAGCAGTTCTTC; CDR3 protein: CASSERDSGYEQFF
CDR3 length: 18; J gene: TRBJ2-3; D gene: TRBD2; V gene: TRBV6-4; clone size: many; CDR3 DNA: TGTGCCAGCAGTGACTCGGCCTTAGCGGGAGGTCGCACAGATACGCAGTATTTT; CDR3 protein: CASSDSALAGGRTDTQYF
CDR3 length: 15; J gene: TRBJ2-1; D gene: -; V gene: TRBV11-3; clone size: -; CDR3 DNA: TGTGCCAGCAGCTTCTTCGGGGGCACAAGCAATGAGCAGTTCTTC; CDR3 protein: CASSFFGGTSNEQFF
CDR3 length: 13; J gene: TRBJ1-1; D gene: -; V gene: TRBV19; clone size: -; CDR3 DNA: TGTGCCAGTAGTATACAGGAGAACACTGAAGCTTTCTTT; CDR3 protein: CASSIQENTEAFF
CDR3 length: 16; J gene: TRBJ2-1; D gene: -; V gene: TRBV3-1; clone size: many; CDR3 DNA: TGTGCCAGCAGCCAAGGTCTCGGGAGCACCTACAATGAGCAGTTCTTC; CDR3 protein: CASSQGLGSTYNEQFF
CDR3 length: 14; J gene: TRBJ2-5; D gene: -; V gene: TRBV7-7; clone size: few; CDR3 DNA: TGTGCTAGCAGCATCGGACGCGGCCAAGAGACCCAGTACTTC; CDR3 protein: CASSIGRGQETQYF
CDR3 length: 15; J gene: TRBJ2-2; D gene: TRBD1; V gene: TRBV28; clone size: -; CDR3 DNA: TGTGCCAGCAGGGGACAGCTTCCGAACACCGGGGAGCTGTTTTTT; CDR3 protein: CASRGQLPNTGELFF
CDR3 length: 15; J gene: TRBJ2-1; D gene: TRBD2; V gene: TRBV7-2; clone size: many; CDR3 DNA: TGTGCCAGCAGCTTGGCGGGGGGGACCTACAATGAGCAGTTCTTC; CDR3 protein: CASSLAGGTYNEQFF
CDR3 length: 14; J gene: TRBJ2-3; D gene: -; V gene: TRBV12-3/TRBV12-4; clone size: many; CDR3 DNA: TGTGCCAGCAGTCCCGCCCAGCGTACAGATACGCAGTATTTT; CDR3 protein: CASSPAQRTDTQYF
CDR3 length: 14; J gene: TRBJ2-3; D gene: -; V gene: TRBV25-1; clone size: many; CDR3 DNA: TGTGCCAGCAGCTTAGGATTTAGCACAGATACGCAGTATTTT; CDR3 protein: CASSLGFSTDTQYF
CDR3 length: 16; J gene: TRBJ1-1; D gene: -; V gene: TRBV11-2; clone size: many; CDR3 DNA: TGTGCCAGCAGCCGCTCCCCGGCGAGTCGGAACACTGAAGCTTTCTTT; CDR3 protein: CASSRSPASRNTEAFF
CDR3 length: 14; J gene: TRBJ2-2; D gene: -; V gene: TRBV10-3; clone size: -; CDR3 DNA: TGTGCCATCAGTGACAGGGTGGGCACCGGGGAGCTGTTTTTT; CDR3 protein: CAISDRVGTGELFF
CDR3 length: 12; J gene: TRBJ2-1; D gene: TRBD2; V gene: TRBV6-2/TRBV6-3; clone size: many; CDR3 DNA: TGTGCCAGCGAGCGGGAAAGGAATGAGCAGTTCTTC; CDR3 protein: CASERERNEQFF
CDR3 length: 15; J gene: TRBJ2-3; D gene: -; V gene: TRBV20-1; clone size: many; CDR3 DNA: TGCAGTGCCACCCGGTACGCTGCTAGCACAGATACGCAGTATTTT; CDR3 protein: CSATRYAASTDTQYF
CDR3 length: 16; J gene: TRBJ1-5; D gene: -; V gene: TRBV21-1; clone size: few; CDR3 DNA: TGTGCCAGCAGCAAAGCGAGTGGGCAACCCAATCAGCCCCAGCATTTT; CDR3 protein: CASSKASGQPNQPQHF
CDR3 length: 16; J gene: TRBJ2-3; D gene: -; V gene: TRBV9; clone size: many; CDR3 DNA: TGTGCCAGCAGCTTTAGGGGGACTACGATCACAGATACGCAGTATTTT; CDR3 protein: CASSFRGTTITDTQYF
CDR3 length: 15; J gene: TRBJ2-2; D gene: TRBD2; V gene: TRBV20-1; clone size: few; CDR3 DNA: TGCAGTGCCAGGATCCCTGGCGGGAGTACCGGGGAGCTGTTTTTT; CDR3 protein: CSARIPGGSTGELFF